This passage covers 8 T cell receptor beta chains from one sample sequenced in a study of human T cells and chemical hapten exposure. Stated time point: patch test 2, 6 weeks after DPC sensitization. Specified treatment: therapeutic diphenylcyclopropenone sensitization with weekly scalp DPC. TCRdb fed the RACE reads into MiXCR, producing one record per CDR3 protein. This table holds 80,000 to 95,000 distinct CDR3 sequences, approximately 11% found once. Sequencing was performed on whole blood, taken in connection with sensitization to the hapten diphenylcyclopropenone (DPC). These receptors all stem from a man in his forties with alopecia areata. Some clones in this sample may be carry-over from other donors' samples.

This clonotype was seen only a few times. This chain links TRBV2 with TRBJ1-2; 7 positions match TRBD1. Germline V lookup: CDR1 SNHLY, CDR2 FYNNEI. The J segment lost 4 bases and the V segment lost 7 bases, leaving 9 bases of the junction unmatched. This CDR3 is 14 amino acids long. CDR3 DNA: TGTGCCAGCACCAAAGACAGGGAGATCTATGGCTACACCTTC. Translated: CASTKDREIYGYTF. Full variable domain (rest looked up from reference TRBV2 and TRBJ1-2): EPEVTQTPSHQVTQMGQEVILRCVPISNHLYFYWYRQILGQKVEFLVSFYNNEISEKSEIFDDQFSVERPDGSNFTLKIRSTKLEDSAMYFCASTKDREIYGYTFGSGTRLTVV.

This clonotype was observed a few times. The chain couples TRBV11-2 to TRBJ1-3; 7 bases are a match to TRBD1. CDR1 and CDR2 from the germline V gene are SGHAT and FQNNGV. There are 15 residues in the CDR3. After removal of 5 bases from V and 0 bases from J, the junction contained 4 bases not matched to a gene. In nucleotides, the CDR3 is TGTGCCAGCAGCCCAGGGGGACTCTCTGGAAACACCATATATTTT. It specifies CASSPGGLSGNTIYF.

This clonotype was counted at least ten times. The chain links TRBV6-1 to TRBJ1-2; D remains ambiguous. Germline CDR1 MNHNS, CDR2 SASEGT. V lost 2 bases and J lost 6, with 10 bases in between. CDR3 length equals 13 residues. The CDR3 loop is CASSERALDGYTF. The CDR3, as DNA: TGTGCCAGCAGTGAAAGGGCCCTTGATGGCTACACCTTC.

The genes are TRBV30 and TRBJ2-3; TRBD1 matches at 7 bases. The CDR3 contains 11 residues. V lost 5 bases and J lost 9; bases outside the gene matches: 5. Germline V gene sequence: CDR1 GTSNPN, CDR2 SVGIG (reference sequence). The CDR3: CAWDNRGTQYF. The CDR3 nucleotides read TGTGCCTGGGACAACAGGGGCACGCAGTATTTT.

This sequence joins TRBV4-1 and TRBJ2-7, with 7 bases aligning to TRBD1. The germline CDR1 and CDR2 sequences are MGHRA and YSYEKL. Germline trimming cut 0 bases from V and 2 bases from J; bases unmatched to any gene: 1. CDR3 length equals 14 residues. The CDR3 loop is CASSQDRGPYEQYV. Here the CDR3 DNA reads TGCGCCAGCAGCCAAGATAGGGGGCCCTACGAGCAGTACGTC.

The sample holds one count of this clonotype. The V gene is TRBV4-3, the J gene TRBJ2-1; 8 bases are a match to TRBD2. Germline V gives CDR1 LGHNA, CDR2 YSLEER. The junction had 13 bases not matched to a gene; V was cut back by 4 bases and J by 11 bases. The CDR3 is 15 residues long. This CDR3 reads CASSPSTSGYMKQFF. For the CDR3, the DNA is TGCGCCAGCAGCCCGAGTACTAGCGGATATATGAAGCAGTTCTTC.

The table lists this clonotype with a few counts. The rearrangement links TRBV29-1 to TRBJ2-5, with TRBD2 identical over 10 bases. CDR3 size: 13 residues. J lost 4 bases, V lost 4 bases, and 3 bases had no gene match. Germline V lookup: CDR1 SQVTM, CDR2 ANQGSEA. The chain's CDR3 is CSVVLAGLETQYF. CDR3 DNA sequence: TGCAGCGTTGTACTAGCGGGATTAGAGACCCAGTACTTC.

This chain connects TRBV7-9 to TRBJ2-7; tentative D call: TRBD2 (6 bases). Germline V CDR1 and CDR2: SEHNR, FQNEAQ (reference sequence). CDR3 length equals 15 residues. V was pared by 5 bases and J by 4 bases, with 18 bases between. CDR3 sequence reads: CASSPTSWGPYEQYF. The CDR3 DNA sequence: TGTGCCAGCAGCCCGACTAGTTGGGGACCATACGAGCAGTACTTC.